This T cell receptor beta chain was recovered during a study of a mutant IDH1 vaccine in newly diagnosed glioma. Across the whole study: Eight vaccinations went to patients in weeks 1, 3, 5, 7, 11, 15, 19, 23.

The CDR3 contains 15 residues. Germline values: CDR1 MNHEY, CDR2 SVGAGI. The J segment lost 0 bases and the V segment lost 8 bases, leaving 10 bases of the junction unmatched. Points on this clone: Antigen unknown.

Time point indicated: week 23, last vaccination. In every dose of vaccine, 300 ug of mutant IDH1 20-mer peptide was given alongside topical imiquimod. New IDH1-mutant, ATRX-lost WHO grade 3 or 4 astrocytomas occurred in donors. Only in-frame clones appear in the TCRdb table, and some are missing; sequencing was by immunoSEQ multiplex PCR. This table holds approximately 28,000 clones, approximately 80% found once. The chain has TRBV6-5 and TRBJ2-7; 7 nucleotides agree with TRBD1. The receptor was isolated from a woman younger than 30 with glioma. The specimen comprised PBMCs, sampled from a glioma patient whose treatment included an IDH1 peptide vaccine. Here the CDR3 reads CASQKDRTYSYEQYF. The CDR3 DNA follows: TGTGCCAGCCAAAAGGACAGGACCTACTCCTACGAGCAGTACTTC.